The rows below give T cell receptor beta chains drawn from one sample of a study of blood T cell repertoires in COVID-19. Sequencing used immunoSEQ multiplex PCR; TCRdb keeps in-frame clones, though not all of them. Of 210,000 or so clones in the sample, 65% to 85% were seen once. Sequencing input: PBMCs or T cells enriched from blood (not recorded which). Receptors were obtained from a middle-aged woman with acute COVID-19. Each CDR3 is given with its conserved first and last residue. A D gene is named only where the DNA matches it firmly. Only some rows state a clone size, as once, few, many or a class for expanded clones.

J: TRBJ2-2
D: NA
V: TRBV7-3
size: few
CDR3: CASSRNSFGGNTGELFF
DNA: TGTGCCAGCAGCCGTAACTCTTTCGGGGGAAACACCGGGGAGCTGTTTTTT

J: TRBJ2-3
D: NA
V: TRBV6-1
size: few
CDR3: CASSEYGDTQYF
DNA: TGTGCCAGCAGTGAATACGGGGATACGCAGTATTTT

J: TRBJ2-1
D: TRBD2
V: TRBV5-4
size: NA
CDR3: CASTRSGSSYNEQFF
DNA: TGTGCCAGCACCCGTAGCGGGAGCTCCTACAATGAGCAGTTCTTC

J: TRBJ1-6
D: NA
V: TRBV27
size: many
CDR3: CASSLGTVLHF
DNA: TGTGCCAGCAGTTTAGGGACTGTTCTCCACTTT

J: TRBJ1-1
D: NA
V: TRBV19
size: NA
CDR3: CASARRTEAFF
DNA: TGTGCCAGTGCGAGGAGGACTGAAGCTTTCTTT

J: TRBJ2-7
D: NA
V: TRBV19
size: NA
CDR3: CASSMVGLSYEQYF
DNA: TGTGCCAGTAGTATGGTGGGGCTCTCCTACGAGCAGTACTTC

J: TRBJ1-3
D: NA
V: TRBV5-1
size: NA
CDR3: CASSLEPASDIFRPGNTIYF
DNA: TGCGCCAGCAGCTTGGAACCCGCCTCAGACATATTCCGTCCAGGAAACACCATATATTTT

J: TRBJ2-2
D: NA
V: TRBV6-5
size: many
CDR3: CASRLGTGELFF
DNA: TGTGCCAGCAGGCTCGGCACCGGGGAGCTGTTTTTT

J: TRBJ1-1
D: TRBD1
V: TRBV27
size: NA
CDR3: CATGTGGENTEAFF
DNA: TGTGCCACCGGGACAGGGGGCGAGAACACTGAAGCTTTCTTT

J: TRBJ1-1
D: NA
V: TRBV6-1
size: NA
CDR3: CASSEAEEFEAFF
DNA: TGTGCCAGCAGTGAAGCGGAGGAGTTTGAAGCTTTCTTT

J: TRBJ2-2
D: NA
V: TRBV2
size: NA
CDR3: CASSPSGGGTGELFF
DNA: TGTGCCAGCAGTCCCTCCGGGGGAGGCACCGGGGAGCTGTTTTTT

J: TRBJ2-3
D: NA
V: TRBV2
size: NA
CDR3: CASSELAWGNTQYF
DNA: TGTGCCAGCAGTGAACTAGCGTGGGGTAATACGCAGTATTTT

J: TRBJ2-1
D: TRBD1
V: TRBV6-5
size: NA
CDR3: CASSKSGTGGNEQFF
DNA: TGTGCCAGCAGTAAATCCGGGACAGGGGGCAATGAGCAGTTCTTC

J: TRBJ1-5
D: NA
V: TRBV7-9
size: once
CDR3: CASSSPDRGQPQHF
DNA: TGTGCCAGCAGCTCCCCGGACCGAGGGCAGCCCCAGCATTTT

J: TRBJ1-1
D: NA
V: TRBV14
size: NA
CDR3: CASSLLFGTLNTEAFF
DNA: TGTGCCAGCAGCCTCTTATTCGGGACACTTAACACTGAAGCTTTCTTT

J: TRBJ2-5
D: NA
V: TRBV7-6
size: NA
CDR3: CASSGIDVASQETQYF
DNA: TGTGCCAGCAGCGGAATAGACGTAGCCTCACAAGAGACCCAGTACTTC

J: TRBJ1-1
D: NA
V: TRBV10-2
size: once
CDR3: CASSRLPNTEAFF
DNA: TGCGCCAGCAGCAGGCTACCGAACACTGAAGCTTTCTTT

J: TRBJ2-5
D: NA
V: TRBV6-5
size: NA
CDR3: CASEEQGLGETQYF
DNA: TGTGCCAGCGAGGAACAGGGTTTGGGGGAGACCCAGTACTTC

J: TRBJ1-1
D: NA
V: TRBV18
size: NA
CDR3: CASSPVGAPAFF
DNA: TGTGCCAGCTCACCAGTTGGGGCCCCAGCTTTCTTT

J: TRBJ1-2
D: TRBD1
V: TRBV28
size: NA
CDR3: CASSYTGGYGYTF
DNA: TGTGCCAGCAGTTACACAGGGGGCTATGGCTACACCTTC

J: TRBJ1-5
D: NA
V: TRBV28
size: NA
CDR3: CASSLLGPAGNQPQHF
DNA: TGTGCCAGCAGTTTGCTGGGTCCGGCGGGCAATCAGCCCCAGCATTTT

J: TRBJ2-7
D: NA
V: TRBV28
size: once
CDR3: CASVDGLPLGEQYF
DNA: TGTGCCAGCGTTGACGGACTCCCTCTTGGCGAGCAGTACTTC

J: TRBJ2-7
D: TRBD2
V: TRBV6-2/TRBV6-3
size: NA
CDR3: CASSKIAGVSYEQYF
DNA: TGTGCCAGCAGCAAAATAGCGGGGGTCTCCTACGAGCAGTACTTC

J: TRBJ2-1
D: TRBD2
V: TRBV5-4
size: once
CDR3: CASSSRTSGGGEQFF
DNA: TGTGCCAGCAGCTCCCGGACTAGCGGGGGAGGGGAGCAGTTCTTC

J: TRBJ2-3
D: TRBD1
V: TRBV6-5
size: NA
CDR3: CASSTRGLTDTQYF
DNA: TGTGCCAGCAGTACCAGGGGGTTGACAGATACGCAGTATTTT

J: TRBJ1-3
D: NA
V: TRBV2
size: NA
CDR3: CASSEVGLLLGNTIYF
DNA: TGTGCCAGCAGTGAAGTAGGACTCCTTCTCGGAAACACCATATATTTT

J: TRBJ1-2
D: TRBD1
V: TRBV4-2
size: NA
CDR3: CASSQEARDRGGGYTF
DNA: TGTGCCAGCAGCCAAGAGGCCCGGGACAGGGGGGGTGGCTACACCTTC

J: TRBJ2-1
D: NA
V: TRBV18
size: NA
CDR3: CASSPAGRTTYNEQFF
DNA: TGTGCCAGCTCACCCGCGGGACGGACTACCTACAATGAGCAGTTCTTC

J: TRBJ1-5
D: TRBD1
V: TRBV5-6
size: NA
CDR3: CASSLRDRGPYSNQPQHF
DNA: TGTGCCAGCAGCCTCCGGGACAGGGGACCCTATAGCAATCAGCCCCAGCATTTT

J: TRBJ2-5
D: NA
V: TRBV5-1
size: few
CDR3: CASSFEGSREETQYF
DNA: TGCGCCAGCAGCTTTGAAGGGTCACGGGAGGAGACCCAGTACTTC

J: TRBJ2-2
D: TRBD2
V: TRBV4-3
size: NA
CDR3: CASSQVLAGPLDGELFF
DNA: TGCGCCAGCAGCCAAGTTCTAGCGGGGCCCTTGGACGGGGAGCTGTTTTTT

J: TRBJ2-7
D: TRBD2
V: TRBV3-1/TRBV3-2
size: NA
CDR3: CASSLRTSHEQYF
DNA: TGTGCCAGCAGCCTCCGGACTAGCCACGAGCAGTACTTC

J: TRBJ1-5
D: NA
V: TRBV2
size: NA
CDR3: CASSEGSEYSNQPQHF
DNA: TGTGCCAGCAGTGAAGGGTCGGAGTATAGCAATCAGCCCCAGCATTTT

J: TRBJ2-3
D: NA
V: TRBV10-3
size: once
CDR3: CAISERRVVSTDTQYF
DNA: TGTGCCATCAGTGAGAGGAGGGTTGTAAGCACAGATACGCAGTATTTT

J: TRBJ2-5
D: NA
V: TRBV30
size: NA
CDR3: CAWSAHSIEETQYF
DNA: TGTGCCTGGAGTGCGCACAGTATAGAAGAGACCCAGTACTTC

J: TRBJ1-5
D: TRBD1
V: TRBV28
size: NA
CDR3: CASRWGQGQRSNQPQHF
DNA: TGTGCCAGCAGATGGGGACAGGGCCAACGTAGCAATCAGCCCCAGCATTTT

J: TRBJ1-2
D: NA
V: TRBV29-1
size: NA
CDR3: CSVEVGLGSGVDGYTF
DNA: TGCAGCGTTGAAGTTGGGTTGGGGTCGGGAGTCGATGGCTACACCTTC